The sequence of this T cell receptor beta chain was determined in a study of beta chain features in type 1 diabetes. The length of the CDR3 is 15 residues. Germline V gives CDR1 SQVTM, CDR2 ANQGSEA. J gave up 3 bases and V 6 bases, and 11 bases lay outside the gene matches. Note on this clone: Its antigen is not identified.

Overall study results and limits: Significant though moderate, a shortening of TCRB CDR3s appeared in all four CD4+ subsets of Type 1 diabetes patients.

Expressed TCRB transcripts were sequenced, since all the RNA that had been isolated was reverse transcribed. Sequencing used immunoSEQ multiplex PCR; TCRdb keeps in-frame clones, though not all of them. Of a few hundred thousand clones listed, around 24% were seen once; the top ten hold more than 0.009%. The material sequenced was naive CD4+ T cells from blood. The chain employs TRBV29-1 and TRBJ2-7, with TRBD1 matching over 10 bases. This sequence originates from a woman aged 25 to 39 with type 1 diabetes. The CDR3 protein is CSVTQPGTGVYEQYF. The DNA for the CDR3 is TGCAGCGTCACACAACCCGGGACAGGGGTCTACGAGCAGTACTTC.